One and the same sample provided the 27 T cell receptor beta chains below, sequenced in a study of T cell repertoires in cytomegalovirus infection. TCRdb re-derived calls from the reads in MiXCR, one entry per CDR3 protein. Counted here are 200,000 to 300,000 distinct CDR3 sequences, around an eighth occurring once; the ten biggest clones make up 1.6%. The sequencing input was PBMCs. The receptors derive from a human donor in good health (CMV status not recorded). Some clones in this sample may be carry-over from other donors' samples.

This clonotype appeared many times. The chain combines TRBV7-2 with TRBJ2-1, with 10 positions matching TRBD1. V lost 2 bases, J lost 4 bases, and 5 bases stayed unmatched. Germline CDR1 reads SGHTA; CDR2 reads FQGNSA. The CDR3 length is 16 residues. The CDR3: CASSLSGTGVYNEQFF. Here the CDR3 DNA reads TGTGCCAGCAGCTTATCCGGGACAGGGGTGTACAATGAGCAGTTCTTC. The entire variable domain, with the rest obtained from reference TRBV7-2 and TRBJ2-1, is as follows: GAGVSQSPSNKVTEKGKDVELRCDPISGHTALYWYRQSLGQGLEFLIYFQGNSAPDKSGLPSDRFSAERTGGSVSTLTIQRTQQEDSAVYLCASSLSGTGVYNEQFFGPGTRLTVL.

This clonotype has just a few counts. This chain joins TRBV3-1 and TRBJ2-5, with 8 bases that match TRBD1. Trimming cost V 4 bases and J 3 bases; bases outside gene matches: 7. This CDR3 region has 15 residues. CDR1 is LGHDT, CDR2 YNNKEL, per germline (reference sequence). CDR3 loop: CASSPSTGQEETQYF. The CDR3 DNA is TGTGCCAGCAGCCCCTCCACGGGACAGGAAGAGACCCAGTACTTC.

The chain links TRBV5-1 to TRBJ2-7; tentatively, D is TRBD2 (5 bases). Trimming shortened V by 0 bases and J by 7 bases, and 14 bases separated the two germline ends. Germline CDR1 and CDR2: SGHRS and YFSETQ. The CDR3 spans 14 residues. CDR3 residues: CASSLGTSPGEQYF. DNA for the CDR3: TGCGCCAGCAGCTTGGGGACCTCGCCGGGAGAGCAGTACTTC.

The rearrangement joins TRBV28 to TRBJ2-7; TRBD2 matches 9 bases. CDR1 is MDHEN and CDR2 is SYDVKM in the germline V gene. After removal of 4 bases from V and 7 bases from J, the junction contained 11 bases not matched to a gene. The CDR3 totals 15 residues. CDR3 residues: CASSSHRAGGLEQYF. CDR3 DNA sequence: TGTGCCAGCAGTTCCCACAGGGCGGGGGGGTTAGAGCAGTACTTC.

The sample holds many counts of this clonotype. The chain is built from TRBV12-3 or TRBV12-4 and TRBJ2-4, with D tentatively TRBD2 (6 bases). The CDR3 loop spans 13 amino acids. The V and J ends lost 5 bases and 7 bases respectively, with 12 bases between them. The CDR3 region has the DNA TGTGCCAGCAGTACACTAGCAGGGAACATTCAGTACTTC. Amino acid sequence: CASSTLAGNIQYF.

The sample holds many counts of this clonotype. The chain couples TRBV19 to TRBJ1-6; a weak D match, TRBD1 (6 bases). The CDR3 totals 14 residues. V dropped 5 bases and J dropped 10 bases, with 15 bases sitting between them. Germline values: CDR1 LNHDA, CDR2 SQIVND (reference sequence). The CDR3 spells CASSPQGGGSPLHF. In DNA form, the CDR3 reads TGTGCCAGTAGTCCACAGGGAGGAGGATCACCCCTCCACTTT.

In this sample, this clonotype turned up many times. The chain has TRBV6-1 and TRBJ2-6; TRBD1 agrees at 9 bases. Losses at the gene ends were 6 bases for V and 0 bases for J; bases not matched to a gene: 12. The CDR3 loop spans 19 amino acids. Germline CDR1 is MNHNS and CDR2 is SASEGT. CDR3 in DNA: TGTGCCAGCAGCCAAAACAGGGGGCGACGGAACTCTGGGGCCAACGTCCTGACTTTC. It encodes CASSQNRGRRNSGANVLTF.

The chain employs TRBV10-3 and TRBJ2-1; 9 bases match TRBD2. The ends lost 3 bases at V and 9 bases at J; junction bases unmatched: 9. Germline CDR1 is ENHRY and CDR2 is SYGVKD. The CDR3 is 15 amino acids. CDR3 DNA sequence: TGTGCCATCAGTGACAACGCGGGAGGGTGGGGTGAGCAGTTCTTC. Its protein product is CAISDNAGGWGEQFF.

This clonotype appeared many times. The CDR3 DNA reads as TGTGCCACCAGCAGAGAACCCGGGAGGTGGGGCACAGATACGCAGTATTTT. Its translation: CATSREPGRWGTDTQYF. The chain links TRBV15 to TRBJ2-3; 7 nucleotides agree with TRBD2. The CDR3 consists of 17 residues. CDR1 is LNHNV and CDR2 is YYDKDF in the germline V gene (reference sequence). J lost 1 base, V lost 0 bases, and 7 bases had no gene match. The full variable domain, its missing parts supplied by reference TRBV15 and TRBJ2-3, is DAMVIQNPRYQVTQFGKPVTLSCSQTLNHNVMYWYQQKSSQAPKLLFHYYDKDFNNEADTPDNFQSRRPNTSFCFLDIRSPGLGDTAMYLCATSREPGRWGTDTQYFGPGTRLTVL.

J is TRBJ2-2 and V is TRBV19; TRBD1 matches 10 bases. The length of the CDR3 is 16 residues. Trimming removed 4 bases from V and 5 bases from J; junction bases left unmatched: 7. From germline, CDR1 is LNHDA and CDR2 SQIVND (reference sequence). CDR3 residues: CASSTQTGGLTGELFF. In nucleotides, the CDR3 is TGTGCCAGTAGTACCCAGACAGGGGGCCTGACCGGGGAGCTGTTTTTT.

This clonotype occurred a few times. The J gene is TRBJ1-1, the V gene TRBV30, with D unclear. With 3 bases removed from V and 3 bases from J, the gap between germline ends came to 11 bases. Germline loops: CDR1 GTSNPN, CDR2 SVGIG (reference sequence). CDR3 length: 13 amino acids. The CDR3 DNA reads TGTGCCTGGAGAACCGAACACTACACTGAAGCTTTCTTT. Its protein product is CAWRTEHYTEAFF.

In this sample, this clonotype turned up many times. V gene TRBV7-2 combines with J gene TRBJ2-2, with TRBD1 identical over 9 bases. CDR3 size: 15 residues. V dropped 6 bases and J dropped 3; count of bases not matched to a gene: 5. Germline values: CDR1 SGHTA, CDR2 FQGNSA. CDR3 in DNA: TGTGCCAGCAGTCGGGACAGGGCGCACACCGGGGAGCTGTTTTTT. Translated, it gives CASSRDRAHTGELFF.

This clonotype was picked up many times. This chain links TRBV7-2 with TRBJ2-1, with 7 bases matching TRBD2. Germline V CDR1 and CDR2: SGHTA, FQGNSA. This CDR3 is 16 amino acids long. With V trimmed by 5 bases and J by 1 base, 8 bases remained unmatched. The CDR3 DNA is TGTGCCAGCAGCCGACACCAGGGAGGGTCCTACAATGAGCAGTTCTTC. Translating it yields CASSRHQGGSYNEQFF.

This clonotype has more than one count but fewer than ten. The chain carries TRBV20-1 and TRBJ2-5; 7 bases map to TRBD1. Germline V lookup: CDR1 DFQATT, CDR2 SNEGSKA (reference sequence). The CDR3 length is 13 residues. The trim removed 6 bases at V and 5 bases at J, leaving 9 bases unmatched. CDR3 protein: CSAHDRVAETQYF. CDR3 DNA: TGCAGTGCCCACGACAGGGTCGCGGAGACCCAGTACTTC.

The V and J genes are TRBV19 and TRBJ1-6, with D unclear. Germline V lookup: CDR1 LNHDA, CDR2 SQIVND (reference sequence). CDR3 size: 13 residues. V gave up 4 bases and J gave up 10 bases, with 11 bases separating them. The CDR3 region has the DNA TGTGCCAGTAGTACCGGAATGTCCTCACCCCTCCACTTT. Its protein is CASSTGMSSPLHF.

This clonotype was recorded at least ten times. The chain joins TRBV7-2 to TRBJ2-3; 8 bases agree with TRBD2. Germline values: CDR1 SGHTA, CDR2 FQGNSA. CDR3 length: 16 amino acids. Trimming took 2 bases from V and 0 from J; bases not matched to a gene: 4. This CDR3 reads CASSLMASGSTDTQYF. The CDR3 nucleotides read TGTGCCAGCAGCTTAATGGCTAGCGGGAGCACAGATACGCAGTATTTT.

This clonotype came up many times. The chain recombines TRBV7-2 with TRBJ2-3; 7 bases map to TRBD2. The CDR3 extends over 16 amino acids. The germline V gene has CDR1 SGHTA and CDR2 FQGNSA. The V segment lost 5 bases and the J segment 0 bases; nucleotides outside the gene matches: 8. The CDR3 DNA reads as TGTGCCAGCAGCCCCTTGACTAGCCCAAGCACAGATACGCAGTATTTT. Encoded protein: CASSPLTSPSTDTQYF.

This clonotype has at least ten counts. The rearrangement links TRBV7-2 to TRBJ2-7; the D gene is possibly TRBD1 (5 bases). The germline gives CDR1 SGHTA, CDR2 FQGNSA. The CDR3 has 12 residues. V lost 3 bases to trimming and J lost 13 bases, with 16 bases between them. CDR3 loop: CASSLDTNHVYF. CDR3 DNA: TGTGCCAGCAGCTTGGACACCAATCATGTTTACTTC.

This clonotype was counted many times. In DNA form, the CDR3 reads TGTGCCAGCAGTTTAGTTTGGAGGGAGCAGTTCTTC. It codes for CASSLVWREQFF. The chain has TRBV12-3 or TRBV12-4 and TRBJ2-1, with D perhaps matching TRBD2 (5 bases). Deletions cut 1 base from V and 10 bases from J, with 8 bases between. The CDR3 totals 12 residues.

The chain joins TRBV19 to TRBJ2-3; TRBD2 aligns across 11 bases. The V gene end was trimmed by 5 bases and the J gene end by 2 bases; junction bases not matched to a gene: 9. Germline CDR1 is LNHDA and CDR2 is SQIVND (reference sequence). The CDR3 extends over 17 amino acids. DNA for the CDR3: TGTGCCAGTAGTGCCCCCCTAGCGGGAGGATACACAGATACGCAGTATTTT. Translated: CASSAPLAGGYTDTQYF. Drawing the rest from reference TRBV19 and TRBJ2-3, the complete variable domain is DGGITQSPKYLFRKEGQNVTLSCEQNLNHDAMYWYRQDPGQGLRLIYYSQIVNDFQKGDIAEGYSVSREKKESFPLTVTSAQKNPTAFYLCASSAPLAGGYTDTQYFGPGTRLTVL.

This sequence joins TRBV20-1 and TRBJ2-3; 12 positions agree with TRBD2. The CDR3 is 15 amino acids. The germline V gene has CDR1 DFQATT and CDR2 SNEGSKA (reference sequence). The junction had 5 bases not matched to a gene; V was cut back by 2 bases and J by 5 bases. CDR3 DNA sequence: TGCAGTGCTAGAAGGACTAGCGGGGTTGGAGATACGCAGTATTTT. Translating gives CSARRTSGVGDTQYF.

The CDR3 protein is CASSSIRGESNEKLFF. In DNA, the CDR3 is TGTGCCAGCTCATCGATTAGAGGGGAAAGTAATGAAAAACTGTTTTTT. The rearrangement uses TRBV18 and TRBJ1-4, with D maybe TRBD1 (5 bases). There are 16 residues in the CDR3. Germline V lookup: CDR1 KGHSH, CDR2 LQKENI. Trimming stripped 5 bases from V and 4 bases from J, with 17 bases between.

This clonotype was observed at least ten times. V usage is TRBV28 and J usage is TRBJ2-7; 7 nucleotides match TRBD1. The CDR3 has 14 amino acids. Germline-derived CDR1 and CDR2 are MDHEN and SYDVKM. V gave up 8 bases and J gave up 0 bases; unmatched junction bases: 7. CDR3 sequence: CASFGQDPSYEQYF. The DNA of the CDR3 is TGTGCCAGCTTTGGACAGGATCCCTCCTACGAGCAGTACTTC.

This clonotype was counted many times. In DNA form, the CDR3 reads TGTGCCAGCAATCACGGCGACTATGGCTACACCTTC. It translates to CASNHGDYGYTF. The chain joins TRBV6-2 or TRBV6-3 to TRBJ1-2, with D uncertain. Deletions cut 7 bases from V and 3 bases from J, with 9 bases between. The CDR3 has 12 residues. Germline V gene data show CDR1 as MNHEY and CDR2 as SVGEGT.

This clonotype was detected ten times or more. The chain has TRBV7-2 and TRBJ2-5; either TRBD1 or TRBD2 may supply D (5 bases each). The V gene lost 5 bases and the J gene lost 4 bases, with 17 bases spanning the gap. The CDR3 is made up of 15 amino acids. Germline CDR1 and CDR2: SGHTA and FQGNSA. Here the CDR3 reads CASSAREGQGETQYF. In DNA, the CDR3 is TGTGCCAGCAGCGCCCGTGAGGGTCAGGGAGAGACCCAGTACTTC.

CDR3 in amino acids: CAWTSGDTEAFF. The DNA of the CDR3 is TGTGCCTGGACATCAGGGGACACTGAAGCTTTCTTT. The chain couples TRBV30 to TRBJ1-1; perhaps TRBD1 as D (6 bases). V was trimmed by 4 bases and J by 3 bases, leaving 9 bases between them. Per germline, CDR1 GTSNPN and CDR2 SVGIG (reference sequence). This CDR3 comprises 12 residues.

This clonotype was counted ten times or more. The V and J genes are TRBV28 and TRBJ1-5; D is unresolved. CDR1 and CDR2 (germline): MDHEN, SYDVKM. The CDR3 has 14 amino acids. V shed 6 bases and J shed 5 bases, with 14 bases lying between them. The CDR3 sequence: CASSQVTLDQPQHF. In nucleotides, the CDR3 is TGTGCCAGCAGCCAGGTCACTCTCGATCAGCCCCAGCATTTT.